This T cell receptor beta chain came from a study of OX40 agonist ivuxolimab in advanced cancers. About the research overall: An agonistic human IgG2 monoclonal antibody against OX40 (CD134) was given. General observations from the study: The average count of expanded clones was higher among CD8+ T cells than among CD4+. Clonal expansion from baseline to week 6 occurred in both CD4+ and CD8+ T cells.

Unmatched junction bases numbered 2, after V lost 4 bases and J lost 3 bases. This CDR3 has 14 residues. Germline-derived CDR1 and CDR2 are SNHLY and FYNNEI. By share, this clone ranks as medium-sized. Antigen specificity is unknown. The repertoire was sequenced with immunoSEQ multiplex PCR; TCRdb's copy has only in-frame clones and lacks some. The sample has approximately 11,000 clones; about three quarters are singletons. This sequence originates from an adult with an advanced solid tumor such as melanoma, head and neck, liver or kidney cancer. The chain links TRBV2 to TRBJ1-5, with 8 bases aligning to TRBD1. Sequenced material: CD4+ or CD8+ T cells sorted from blood, taken in a trial of the OX40 agonist ivuxolimab. CDR3 amino acids: CASSADRDNQPQHF. CDR3 coding DNA: TGTGCCAGCAGTGCGGACAGGGACAATCAGCCCCAGCATTTT.